This is a list of T cell receptor beta chains from one sample in a study of T-cell reconstitution after alpha-beta-depleted transplantation in children. One entry per CDR3 protein results from TCRdb running MiXCR on the PCR reads. The sample includes around 580,000 distinct CDR3 sequences, 20% to 30% of them seen just once. The starting material was PBMCs, obtained before TCRalphabeta/CD19-depleted stem cell transplant. These receptors were taken from a boy in the first two years of life with Wiskott-Aldrich syndrome, due to receive a stem cell transplant. Both conserved end residues are part of each CDR3. Fields, in order: D gene, V gene, clone size, J gene, CDR3 protein, CDR3 DNA. A D gene is named only where the DNA matches it firmly. The listing skips clone size in some rows; elsewhere it reads once, few, many or a size class.

D: TRBD2
V: TRBV5-1
size: .
J: TRBJ2-7
CDR3: CASSLGPSGSGYEQYF
DNA: TGCGCCAGCAGCCTCGGGCCTAGCGGGAGTGGGTACGAGCAGTACTTC

D: TRBD2
V: TRBV5-1
size: .
J: TRBJ2-2
CDR3: CASSLSLLAGVTGELFF
DNA: TGCGCCAGCAGCTTAAGCCTACTAGCGGGAGTTACCGGGGAGCTGTTTTTT

D: .
V: TRBV12-3/TRBV12-4
size: .
J: TRBJ1-1
CDR3: CASSPPRTVLYTEAFF
DNA: TGTGCCAGCAGCCCACCCCGGACGGTACTTTACACTGAAGCTTTCTTT

D: .
V: TRBV20-1
size: few
J: TRBJ1-4
CDR3: CSARVGESNEKLFF
DNA: TGCAGTGCCAGGGTCGGGGAGTCTAATGAAAAACTGTTTTTT

D: .
V: TRBV20-1
size: .
J: TRBJ1-6
CDR3: CSARRRSTQYNSPLHF
DNA: TGCAGTGCTAGAAGGAGGTCCACCCAATATAATTCACCCCTCCACTTT

D: TRBD2
V: TRBV28
size: .
J: TRBJ2-5
CDR3: CASRRTSGRGKTQYF
DNA: TGTGCCAGCAGACGGACTAGCGGGAGGGGGAAGACCCAGTACTTC

D: .
V: TRBV12-3/TRBV12-4
size: few
J: TRBJ1-3
CDR3: CASRHRQEGNTIYF
DNA: TGTGCCAGCAGACATCGACAGGAAGGAAACACCATATATTTT

D: TRBD1
V: TRBV4-1
size: .
J: TRBJ1-2
CDR3: CASSQASRGTSSGYTF
DNA: TGCGCCAGCAGCCAAGCCTCCAGGGGGACTAGCTCTGGCTACACCTTC

D: TRBD2
V: TRBV9
size: .
J: TRBJ2-1
CDR3: CASSVPGTSGYNEQFF
DNA: TGTGCCAGCAGCGTTCCCGGGACTAGCGGCTACAATGAGCAGTTCTTC

D: .
V: TRBV10-2
size: few
J: TRBJ1-2
CDR3: CASSEKGGLFGYTF
DNA: TGCGCCAGCAGTGAAAAGGGGGGTCTCTTCGGCTACACCTTC

D: TRBD2
V: TRBV10-3
size: .
J: TRBJ2-1
CDR3: CAISERTSGYNEQFF
DNA: TGTGCCATCAGTGAGCGGACTAGCGGCTACAATGAGCAGTTCTTC

D: TRBD2
V: TRBV9
size: few
J: TRBJ2-5
CDR3: CASSVSGLAYETQYF
DNA: TGTGCCAGCAGCGTATCGGGACTAGCGTACGAGACCCAGTACTTC